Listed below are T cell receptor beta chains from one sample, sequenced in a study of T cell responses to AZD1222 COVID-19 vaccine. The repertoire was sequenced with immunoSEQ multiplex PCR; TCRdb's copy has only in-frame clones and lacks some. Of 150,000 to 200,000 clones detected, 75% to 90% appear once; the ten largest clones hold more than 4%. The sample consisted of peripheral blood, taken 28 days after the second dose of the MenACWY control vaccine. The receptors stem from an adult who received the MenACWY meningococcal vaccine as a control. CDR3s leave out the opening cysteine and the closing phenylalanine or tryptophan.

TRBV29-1,SVEMGQGTDTQY
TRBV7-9,ASDGGQLNEKLF
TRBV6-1,ASSEASRAYGYT
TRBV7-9,ASSLTPSGRVHEQF
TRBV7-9,ASSMLAGTHNEQF
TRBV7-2,ASSLATGVTGELF
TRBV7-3,ASSLSGTATEAF
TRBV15,ATSSLPRSNQPQH
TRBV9,ASSAGTGTGGA
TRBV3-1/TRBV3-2,ASSQGGTGNSPLH
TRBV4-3,ASSTKEFRNTEAF
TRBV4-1,ASSQDLNTEAF
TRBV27,ASRISVSSYNEQF
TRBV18,ASSPRQGDGTDTQY
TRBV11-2,ASGSLGNEQF
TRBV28,ASSPFSTEAF
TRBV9,ASSAIPGQGSDYGHT
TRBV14,ASSQGGHSVSYNEQF
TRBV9,ASSVDIGGQGGEQY
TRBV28,ASGPPERYTDTQY
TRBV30,AWSVLRSHEQY
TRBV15,ATSREKTSAHNEQF
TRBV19,ASSNQDGRYQPQH
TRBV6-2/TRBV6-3,ASSGRPTNEKLF
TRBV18,ASSLGQTEAF
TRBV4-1,ASSQGGWGDEQY
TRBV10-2,ASSGGQGTSNQPQH
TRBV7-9,ASSLETGTEAF
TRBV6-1,ASSESGQNTEAF
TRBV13,ASSLLGAAPFYNEQF
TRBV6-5,ASSYSREPYEQY
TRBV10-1,ASSATPYEQY
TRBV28,ASGVAKNIQY
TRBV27,ASSPQSWFYEQY
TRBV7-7,ASSRVGQVFHSPLH
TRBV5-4,ASSPSGRAGETQY
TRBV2,ASLKGRVGEQY
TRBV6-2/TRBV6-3,ASSFMPRDTEAF
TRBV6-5,ASTGVDYTEAF
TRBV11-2,ASSLDRGGAGYT
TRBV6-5,ASRSPGRKMETQY
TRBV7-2,ASSFLTSGFTDTQY
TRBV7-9,ASSLAGGSYDIQY
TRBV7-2,ATASDRGLYNEQF
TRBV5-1,ASSPLGATDSYEQY
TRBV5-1,ASSFQGTNEKLF
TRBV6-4,ASSDSRETGELF
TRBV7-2,ASGKGVNQPQH
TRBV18,ASSPYSSYEQY
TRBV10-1,ASSEGTGTDTQY
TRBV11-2,ASRGGGEKLF
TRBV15,ATRDRGNQPQH
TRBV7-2,ASSLGTGGEQY
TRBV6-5,ASVIGGWTEAF
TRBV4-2,ASSPGADINEKLF
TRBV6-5,ASRTLNENGYT
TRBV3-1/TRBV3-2,ASKYGQNYGYT
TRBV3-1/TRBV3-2,ASSQDPISGEETQY
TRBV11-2,ASSSRETGPYYEQY